This T cell receptor (beta chain) was captured by sequencing in a study of brain T cells in children with intractable seizures. Study-wide findings and caveats: Viral specificity was inferred only from CDR3 similarity; HCMV serostatus was unknown. Clones missing pre-surgery may reflect undersampling of that blood sample.

Surgery cases with the highest brain T cell transcript signatures were chosen for sequencing. Pre-surgery treatment included at least one anti-epileptic drug. Clones were read by immunoSEQ multiplex PCR, and TCRdb kept only the in-frame ones, dropping some. The sample has 80,000 or so clones, around 91% seen once. The germline V gene encodes CDR1 PRHDT and CDR2 FYEKMQ (reference sequence). After removal of 3 bases from V and 0 bases from J, the junction contained 4 bases not matched to a gene. The length of the CDR3 is 18 residues. On this clone itself: Its specificity is unknown.

The chain has TRBV13 and TRBJ2-6; 11 bases are shared with TRBD2. The sequence derives from a girl aged 2 to 9 with Rasmussen encephalitis and intractable seizures. The specimen was peripheral blood, collected at surgery. The CDR3 sequence: CASSLSTSGSSGANVLTF. The CDR3 bases are TGTGCCAGCAGCTTGAGTACTAGCGGGAGCTCTGGGGCCAACGTCCTGACTTTC.